What follows are 32 T cell receptor beta chains derived from one specimen sequenced in a study of blood T cell repertoires in COVID-19. Libraries were prepared by immunoSEQ multiplex PCR; TCRdb keeps only in-frame clonotypes and omits some of them. The data contain about 51,000 clones, about 86% of them singletons. Sequencing was carried out using peripheral blood. These TCRs come from an elderly man with active COVID-19.

This clone has a handful of counts. The CDR3 region is CASSLGSPDSPYEQYF. The CDR3 DNA reads as TGTGCCAGCAGCTTAGGCTCCCCGGACAGCCCCTACGAGCAGTACTTC. The gene calls are TRBV7-7 and TRBJ2-7; possibly TRBD1 for D (6 bases). This CDR3 has 16 amino acids. V shed 1 base and J shed 2 bases, with 15 bases lying between them. Germline CDR1 and CDR2: SSHAT and FNYEAQ (reference sequence). The whole variable domain, remainder taken from reference TRBV7-7 and TRBJ2-7, is GAGVSQSPRYKVTKRGQDVTLRCDPISSHATLYWYQQALGQGPEFLTYFNYEAQPDKSGLPSDRFSAERPEGSISTLTIQRTEQRDSAMYRCASSLGSPDSPYEQYFGPGTRLTVT.

The chain is built from TRBV2 and TRBJ2-1; 7 nucleotides line up with TRBD2. CDR3 length: 12 residues. V dropped 6 bases and J dropped 7; count of bases not matched to a gene: 3. CDR1 and CDR2 (germline): SNHLY, FYNNEI. In nucleotides, the CDR3 is TGTGCCAGCAGAGGGCGGGGGAATGAGCAGTTCTTC. Amino acids: CASRGRGNEQFF. The entire variable domain, with the rest obtained from reference TRBV2 and TRBJ2-1, is as follows: EPEVTQTPSHQVTQMGQEVILRCVPISNHLYFYWYRQILGQKVEFLVSFYNNEISEKSEIFDDQFSVERPDGSNFTLKIRSTKLEDSAMYFCASRGRGNEQFFGPGTRLTVL.

The chain joins TRBV7-3 to TRBJ1-1, with D possibly being TRBD1 (6 bases). V was shortened by 7 bases and J by 4 bases, with 22 bases between the two germline ends. Germline assignment: CDR1 SGHTA and CDR2 FQGTGA. This CDR3 region has 16 residues. The CDR3 loop reads CASIAPGANTFTEAFF. For the CDR3, the DNA is TGTGCCAGCATCGCCCCAGGGGCAAATACTTTCACTGAAGCTTTCTTT.

The CDR3 region is CATSDRLTQGNYNEQFF. Written as DNA, the CDR3 is TGTGCCACCAGTGATCGCCTAACTCAGGGAAACTACAATGAGCAGTTCTTC. V is TRBV24-1 and J is TRBJ2-1, with D possibly TRBD1 on 5 matching bases. Trimming left V 3 bases short and J 3 bases short, with 17 bases between. The CDR3 has 17 residues. The germline gives CDR1 KGHDR, CDR2 SFDVKD.

The chain recombines TRBV19 with TRBJ2-3, with TRBD1 matching 8 bases. In germline, CDR1 is LNHDA, CDR2 SQIVND (reference sequence). This CDR3 has 15 amino acids. V shed 3 bases and J 2 bases; nucleotides not matched to a gene: 4. This CDR3 is CASSIDRGPTDTQYF. In nucleotides, the CDR3 is TGTGCCAGTAGTATCGACAGGGGCCCCACAGATACGCAGTATTTT.

J is TRBJ1-1 and V is TRBV29-1, with D unclear. The CDR3 extends over 14 amino acids. Deletions cut 6 bases from V and 5 bases from J, with 19 bases between. Per germline, CDR1 SQVTM and CDR2 ANQGSEA. CDR3: CSVAVTTRFTEAFF. CDR3 sequence (DNA): TGCAGCGTCGCAGTGACTACGCGTTTTACTGAAGCTTTCTTT.

J is TRBJ1-5 and V is TRBV10-2, with TRBD1 matching 7 bases. The CDR3 contains 13 residues. Germline-derived CDR1 and CDR2 are WSHSY and SAAADI. With 5 bases clipped from V and 4 bases from J, the junction kept 2 bases outside the gene matches. CDR3 residues: CASSSQGNQPQHF. The CDR3 nucleotides are TGCGCCAGCAGTTCACAGGGGAATCAGCCCCAGCATTTT.

In this sample, this clone turned up a few times. V gene TRBV5-6 combines with J gene TRBJ1-5; D is ambiguous. CDR1 and CDR2 (germline): SGHDT, YYEEEE. The CDR3 consists of 14 residues. Trimming cost V 5 bases and J 5 bases, with 14 bases left between them. The CDR3 sequence: CASSVMGWDQPQHF. In DNA, the CDR3 is TGTGCCAGCAGTGTGATGGGCTGGGATCAGCCCCAGCATTTT.

The rearrangement uses TRBV3-1 (or the pseudogene TRBV3-2) and TRBJ2-1; D is unclear. The CDR3 totals 11 residues. The V gene lost 4 bases and the J gene lost 8 bases, with 6 bases spanning the gap. Germline CDR1 is LGHDT and CDR2 is YNNKEL (reference sequence). The CDR3 region has the DNA TGTGCCAGCAGCCTACGGGATGAGCAGTTCTTC. The encoded protein is CASSLRDEQFF.

The rearrangement links TRBV19 to TRBJ2-7, with 10 bases aligning to TRBD2. Germline CDR1 and CDR2: LNHDA and SQIVND (reference sequence). J gave up 4 bases and V 10 bases, and 13 bases lay outside the gene matches. The CDR3 covers 15 residues. The CDR3 nucleotides read TGTGCCACCAGACTAGCGGGCGATAAGCGATACGAGCAGTACTTC. It translates to CATRLAGDKRYEQYF.

The V and J genes are TRBV6-5 and TRBJ1-5, with TRBD1 matching 9 bases. Germline V gene sequence: CDR1 MNHEY, CDR2 SVGAGI. The CDR3 extends over 14 amino acids. J gave up 7 bases and V 6 bases, and 7 bases lay outside the gene matches. Written as DNA, the CDR3 is TGTGCCAGCAGCGCCGGGACAGGGAACCAGCCCCAGCATTTT. Protein sequence: CASSAGTGNQPQHF.

This clone was observed a single time. The J gene is TRBJ2-1, the V gene TRBV5-4; 12 bases fit TRBD2. CDR1 SGHNT and CDR2 YYREEE come from the germline V gene (reference sequence). The V and J ends lost 3 bases and 0 bases, in that order; junction bases with no gene match: 10. The CDR3 spans 19 residues. DNA for the CDR3: TGTGCCAGCAGCTCCCCGGGACTAGCGGGCTCTCTCTCCTACAATGAGCAGTTCTTC. The encoded protein is CASSSPGLAGSLSYNEQFF.

This clone was recorded a few times. The chain recombines TRBV28 with TRBJ1-5; TRBD1 matches at 8 bases. CDR1 is MDHEN and CDR2 is SYDVKM in the germline V gene. The CDR3 totals 14 residues. After removal of 6 bases from V and 6 bases from J, the junction contained 7 bases not matched to a gene. CDR3 bases: TGTGCCAGCAGCTACGGACAGGGCCCTCAGCCCCAGCATTTT. Translation: CASSYGQGPQPQHF.

The V gene is TRBV6-1, the J gene TRBJ2-7; D ambiguous. V lost 2 bases to trimming and J lost 7 bases, with 9 bases between them. Germline loops: CDR1 MNHNS, CDR2 SASEGT. There are 12 residues in the CDR3. Written as DNA, the CDR3 is TGTGCCAGCAGTGAATCCCGAGATGAGCAGTACTTC. Protein product: CASSESRDEQYF.

The chain links TRBV3-1 (or the pseudogene TRBV3-2) to TRBJ2-2; 9 bases are shared with TRBD1. The V gene's germline CDR1 is LGHDT and CDR2 YNNKEL (reference sequence). With 9 bases clipped from V and 4 bases from J, the junction kept 24 bases outside the gene matches. The length of the CDR3 is 20 residues. CDR3 nucleotides: TGTGCCAGTTGCGCTCCTTTGGGACAGGGTCCTAATCCGTGCACCGGGGAGCTGTTTTTT. Protein product: CASCAPLGQGPNPCTGELFF.

This chain connects TRBV7-8 to TRBJ2-2; D remains unclear. The germline CDR1 and CDR2 sequences are SGHVS and FQNEAQ. The CDR3 loop spans 14 amino acids. V lost 2 bases and J lost 8, with 12 bases in between. DNA of the CDR3: TGTGCCAGCAGCTTAAGTGTCCCGCAGGGGGAGCTGTTTTTT. The encoded protein is CASSLSVPQGELFF.

The chain is built from TRBV5-1 and TRBJ2-1; 14 bases fit TRBD2. Germline V lookup: CDR1 SGHRS, CDR2 YFSETQ. Germline trimming cut 0 bases from V and 0 bases from J; bases unmatched to any gene: 5. The length of the CDR3 is 19 residues. The CDR3, as DNA: TGCGCCAGCAGCTTGGCCGGGACTAGCGGGGGACACTCCTACAATGAGCAGTTCTTC. Translating it yields CASSLAGTSGGHSYNEQFF. The whole variable domain, remainder taken from reference TRBV5-1 and TRBJ2-1, is KAGVTQTPRYLIKTRGQQVTLSCSPISGHRSVSWYQQTPGQGLQFLFEYFSETQRNKGNFPGRFSGRQFSNSRSEMNVSTLELGDSALYLCASSLAGTSGGHSYNEQFFGPGTRLTVL.

The chain is built from TRBV11-2 and TRBJ2-7; TRBD1 agrees at 9 bases. The CDR3 has 14 amino acids. J gave up 6 bases and V 4 bases, and 7 bases lay outside the gene matches. Looked up from germline, CDR1 is SGHAT and CDR2 is FQNNGV. In DNA, the CDR3 is TGTGCCAGCAGCTCGGGACAGGGACGGGCCGAGCAGTACTTC. Translating gives CASSSGQGRAEQYF.

The chain links TRBV7-2 to TRBJ2-7; TRBD1 agrees at 8 bases. Trimming removed 4 bases from V and 3 bases from J; junction bases left unmatched: 5. Germline V lookup: CDR1 SGHTA, CDR2 FQGNSA. The CDR3 extends over 14 amino acids. The CDR3 sequence: CASSSGTGDYEQYF. In nucleotides, the CDR3 is TGTGCCAGCAGCTCGGGGACAGGCGACTACGAGCAGTACTTC.

This clone occurred a few times. The chain recombines TRBV27 with TRBJ2-7; TRBD2 is a possible D gene (5 bases). This CDR3 region has 15 residues. V lost 6 bases, J lost 7 bases, and 22 bases lay in between. The germline V gene has CDR1 MNHEY and CDR2 SMNVEV (reference sequence). DNA for the CDR3: TGTGCCAGCAGGACCTTAGGAGCGGCGAATAGGGAGCAGTACTTC. This sequence encodes CASRTLGAANREQYF.

This chain connects TRBV12-3 or TRBV12-4 to TRBJ2-7; 7 nucleotides line up with TRBD1. This CDR3 spans 13 amino acids. Trimming cost V 6 bases and J 0 bases; bases outside gene matches: 2. CDR3 bases: TGTGCCAGCAGCCGGGACAGCTCCTACGAGCAGTACTTC. Amino acid sequence: CASSRDSSYEQYF.

The chain is built from TRBV6-5 and TRBJ2-1; 9 bases are a match to TRBD1. CDR1 and CDR2 from the germline V gene are MNHEY and SVGAGI. The CDR3 is 14 amino acids. V was pared by 5 bases and J by 8 bases, with 7 bases of the junction left unmatched. This CDR3 reads CASSRGQGGDEQFF. The CDR3 DNA follows: TGTGCCAGCAGTAGGGGACAGGGCGGAGATGAGCAGTTCTTC.

The V gene is TRBV5-4, the J gene TRBJ2-7; TRBD2 aligns across 7 bases. CDR1 is SGHNT, CDR2 YYREEE, per germline (reference sequence). The CDR3 spans 15 residues. V trimming: 3 bases; J trimming: 0 bases; junction bases outside the gene matches: 6. Here the CDR3 reads CASSWGGGVSYEQYF. CDR3 coding DNA: TGTGCCAGCAGCTGGGGGGGAGGGGTCTCCTACGAGCAGTACTTC.

The J gene is TRBJ1-4, the V gene TRBV28; D may be TRBD1 (5 bases). In germline, CDR1 is MDHEN, CDR2 SYDVKM. Trimming cost V 5 bases and J 10 bases, with 20 bases left between them. This CDR3 has 15 residues. CDR3 sequence reads: CASSPAGVQGGKLFF. In DNA form, the CDR3 reads TGTGCCAGCAGTCCGGCGGGGGTGCAGGGAGGAAAACTGTTTTTT.

The CDR3 region is CASSGTSGNSYNEQFF. The CDR3 DNA reads as TGTGCCAGTAGTGGGACTAGCGGAAACTCCTACAATGAGCAGTTCTTC. The rearrangement uses TRBV19 and TRBJ2-1; 11 bases align to TRBD2. The CDR3 has 16 amino acids. Germline V gene data show CDR1 as LNHDA and CDR2 as SQIVND (reference sequence). After removal of 5 bases from V and 0 bases from J, the junction contained 3 bases not matched to a gene.

The J gene is TRBJ2-3, the V gene TRBV5-1; 11 nucleotides align to TRBD2. The trim removed 0 bases at V and 13 bases at J, leaving 7 bases unmatched. This CDR3 is 14 amino acids long. Germline V CDR1 and CDR2: SGHRS, YFSETQ. In nucleotides, the CDR3 is TGCGCCAGCAGCTTGGAACTAGCGGGAGAGAGGAAGTATTTT. It encodes CASSLELAGERKYF. The entire variable domain, with the rest obtained from reference TRBV5-1 and TRBJ2-3, is as follows: KAGVTQTPRYLIKTRGQQVTLSCSPISGHRSVSWYQQTPGQGLQFLFEYFSETQRNKGNFPGRFSGRQFSNSRSEMNVSTLELGDSALYLCASSLELAGERKYFGPGTRLTVL.

The CDR3 sequence: CASSASPPGLGYNEQYF. In DNA form, the CDR3 reads TGTGCCAGCAGTGCGTCCCCGCCGGGACTAGGTTACAACGAGCAGTACTTC. The chain carries TRBV6-4 and TRBJ2-7; 8 bases are a match to TRBD2. Losses at the gene ends were 4 bases for V and 5 bases for J; bases not matched to a gene: 16. Per germline, CDR1 MRHNA and CDR2 SNTAGT. CDR3 length equals 17 residues.

This sequence joins TRBV27 and TRBJ2-1; tentative D call: TRBD2 (6 bases). This CDR3 has 15 residues. Trimming removed 5 bases at V and 8 bases at J, with 19 bases between. CDR1 and CDR2 (germline): MNHEY, SMNVEV (reference sequence). In DNA, the CDR3 is TGTGCCAGCAGTCCCGGGACTCGAATTATGGATGAGCAGTTCTTC. This translates into CASSPGTRIMDEQFF.

The chain combines TRBV14 with TRBJ2-2, with D hard to call. This CDR3 comprises 13 residues. Trimming cost V 6 bases and J 3 bases, with 8 bases left between them. Germline CDR1 reads SGHDN; CDR2 reads FVKESK. The CDR3 nucleotides are TGTGCCAGCAGTCGCCAGGACACCGGGGAGCTGTTTTTT. Its protein is CASSRQDTGELFF.

The rearrangement links TRBV5-1 to TRBJ2-7, with 8 bases matching TRBD1. V was pared by 0 bases and J by 2 bases, with 4 bases of the junction left unmatched. The CDR3 length is 15 residues. The germline V gene encodes CDR1 SGHRS and CDR2 YFSETQ. The CDR3 DNA sequence: TGCGCCAGCAGCTTGGGGGGGACAGGTACCTACGAGCAGTACTTC. Translating gives CASSLGGTGTYEQYF. Full variable domain (outside the CDR3, taken from reference TRBV5-1 and TRBJ2-7): KAGVTQTPRYLIKTRGQQVTLSCSPISGHRSVSWYQQTPGQGLQFLFEYFSETQRNKGNFPGRFSGRQFSNSRSEMNVSTLELGDSALYLCASSLGGTGTYEQYFGPGTRLTVT.

This chain uses TRBV28 with TRBJ2-7; 7 positions agree with TRBD2. The CDR3 totals 13 residues. CDR1 and CDR2 (germline): MDHEN, SYDVKM. V lost 4 bases and J lost 3; bases outside the gene matches: 3. CDR3 protein: CASSSPGGYEQYF. The CDR3 nucleotides read TGTGCCAGCAGTTCGCCGGGAGGCTACGAGCAGTACTTC.

J is TRBJ1-2 and V is TRBV5-1, with D maybe TRBD1 (5 bases). This CDR3 is 14 amino acids long. Germline V gene data show CDR1 as SGHRS and CDR2 as YFSETQ. V lost 0 bases and J 0 bases, leaving 6 bases between the germline ends. The CDR3 protein is CASSLGQSNYGYTF. The CDR3 bases are TGCGCCAGCAGCTTGGGACAGTCTAACTATGGCTACACCTTC.